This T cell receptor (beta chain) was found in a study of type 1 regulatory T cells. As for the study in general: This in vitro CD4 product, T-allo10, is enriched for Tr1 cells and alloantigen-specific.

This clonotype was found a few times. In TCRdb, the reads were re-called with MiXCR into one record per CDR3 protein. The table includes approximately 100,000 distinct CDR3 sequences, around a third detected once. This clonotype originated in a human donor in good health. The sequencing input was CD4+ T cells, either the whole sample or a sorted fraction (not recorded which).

The CDR3 sequence: CASSDRPNTEAFF. CDR3 in DNA: TGTGCCAGCAGTGACCGACCTAACACTGAAGCTTTCTTT. The chain employs TRBV25-1 and TRBJ1-1; D unresolved. Germline loops: CDR1 MGHDK, CDR2 SYGVNS. Trimming cost V 3 bases and J 2 bases, with 7 bases left between them. The CDR3 totals 13 residues.